Following are 11 T cell receptor beta chains from one sample sequenced in a study of blood T cell repertoires in COVID-19. The data were produced by immunoSEQ multiplex PCR, yet TCRdb's version contains in-frame clones alone and is incomplete. The sample has 240,000 or so clones, about 73% seen once. Specimen: peripheral blood. The receptor source for this set is an elderly woman with acute or convalescent COVID-19.

The chain combines TRBV5-1 with TRBJ1-1; 8 bases agree with TRBD1. The CDR3 spans 15 residues. Germline CDR1 is SGHRS and CDR2 is YFSETQ. V trimming: 4 bases; J trimming: 5 bases; junction bases outside the gene matches: 10. The CDR3 reads CASSLTRGLGTEAFF. The CDR3 DNA follows: TGCGCCAGCAGCCTGACCAGGGGGCTGGGGACTGAAGCTTTCTTT.

In this sample, this clone turned up a few times. The junction does not match germline at one end; this may be a read error. The chain joins TRBV4-3 to TRBJ1-1; D is uncertain. Germline V gene sequence: CDR1 LGHNA, CDR2 YSLEER. The CDR3 consists of 13 residues. The CDR3 DNA follows: TGCGCCAGCAGCCAAGAAAGGTTGGCAACTCTAGCCTTT. This codes for CASSQERLATLAF.

This clone appeared a single time. The chain recombines TRBV6-5 with TRBJ2-1; maybe TRBD2 (6 bases). V was cut by 3 bases and J by 7 bases, with 13 bases left in between. The CDR3 consists of 14 residues. Per germline, CDR1 MNHEY and CDR2 SVGAGI. The CDR3 DNA is TGTGCCAGCAGTTATGGGACTGAACCTAATGAGCAGTTCTTC. This gives the protein CASSYGTEPNEQFF.

V is TRBV7-3 and J is TRBJ2-1; a possible D gene is TRBD2 (6 bases). Trimming stripped 4 bases from V and 0 bases from J, with 13 bases between. Germline V gene sequence: CDR1 SGHTA, CDR2 FQGTGA. The CDR3 has 16 amino acids. The CDR3 DNA reads as TGTGCCAGCAGCTACTGGGGGGTTAGCTCCTACAATGAGCAGTTCTTC. Translation: CASSYWGVSSYNEQFF.

The rearrangement links TRBV27 to TRBJ1-2; TRBD1 agrees at 10 bases. J was trimmed by 8 bases and V by 6 bases; bases with no gene match: 12. CDR1 is MNHEY, CDR2 SMNVEV, per germline (reference sequence). This CDR3 comprises 15 residues. CDR3 amino acids: CASRGTGTGDRGYTF. Here the CDR3 DNA reads TGTGCCAGCAGGGGTACCGGGACAGGGGATAGAGGCTACACCTTC.

V and J are TRBV18 and TRBJ2-5; D remains ambiguous. Germline lookup yields CDR1 KGHSH and CDR2 LQKENI. This CDR3 is 11 amino acids long. The V end lost 5 bases, the J end lost 4 bases, and 5 bases lay between the germline ends. In DNA form, the CDR3 reads TGTGCCAGCTCATCGGGAGAGACCCAGTACTTC. It encodes CASSSGETQYF. Supplemented by reference TRBV18 and TRBJ2-5, the full variable domain reads NAGVMQNPRHLVRRRGQEARLRCSPMKGHSHVYWYRQLPEEGLKFMVYLQKENIIDESGMPKERFSAEFPKEGPSILRIQQVVRGDSAAYFCASSSGETQYFGPGTRLLVL.

The chain carries TRBV2 and TRBJ2-1; 11 positions match TRBD1. The CDR3 loop spans 15 amino acids. V lost 8 bases and J lost 7; bases outside the gene matches: 10. From germline, CDR1 is SNHLY and CDR2 FYNNEI. CDR3 in amino acids: CASGNRDRGANEQFF. The CDR3 DNA is TGTGCCAGCGGGAACCGGGACAGGGGGGCGAATGAGCAGTTCTTC. The full variable domain, completed using reference TRBV2 and TRBJ2-1, is EPEVTQTPSHQVTQMGQEVILRCVPISNHLYFYWYRQILGQKVEFLVSFYNNEISEKSEIFDDQFSVERPDGSNFTLKIRSTKLEDSAMYFCASGNRDRGANEQFFGPGTRLTVL.

This clone appeared a few times. V gene TRBV19 combines with J gene TRBJ1-5; 7 bases map to TRBD1. The V gene end was trimmed by 3 bases and the J gene end by 3 bases; junction bases not matched to a gene: 8. This CDR3 region has 16 residues. Germline V CDR1 and CDR2: LNHDA, SQIVND (reference sequence). The CDR3 DNA reads as TGTGCCAGTAGTATGGGGACAGCCTTTTACAATCAGCCCCAGCATTTT. This sequence encodes CASSMGTAFYNQPQHF. Full variable domain (remainder filled in from reference TRBV19 and TRBJ1-5): DGGITQSPKYLFRKEGQNVTLSCEQNLNHDAMYWYRQDPGQGLRLIYYSQIVNDFQKGDIAEGYSVSREKKESFPLTVTSAQKNPTAFYLCASSMGTAFYNQPQHFGDGTRLSIL.

This clone was recorded a few times. The chain couples TRBV6-5 to TRBJ1-4; perhaps TRBD1 as D (5 bases). This CDR3 comprises 13 residues. Deletions cut 10 bases from V and 0 bases from J, with 9 bases between. From germline, CDR1 is MNHEY and CDR2 SVGAGI. CDR3 bases: TGTGCCATCGACAGTGCAACTAATGAAAAACTGTTTTTT. Translation gives CAIDSATNEKLFF.

This clone was picked up one time. The rearrangement joins TRBV30 to TRBJ2-7, with no clear D. V shed 2 bases and J shed 2 bases, with 22 bases lying between them. The length of the CDR3 is 17 residues. Looked up from germline, CDR1 is GTSNPN and CDR2 is SVGIG (reference sequence). CDR3 sequence reads: CAWSWYSSFPRTYEQYF. The CDR3 nucleotides are TGTGCCTGGAGTTGGTACAGCAGTTTCCCCAGGACCTACGAGCAGTACTTC. Looking up the rest from reference TRBV30 and TRBJ2-7 gives the full variable domain: SQTIHQWPATLVQPVGSPLSLECTVEGTSNPNLYWYRQAAGRGLQLLFYSVGIGQISSEVPQNLSASRPQDRQFILSSKKLLLSDSGFYLCAWSWYSSFPRTYEQYFGPGTRLTVT.

The rearrangement joins TRBV18 to TRBJ1-1; 10 bases are a match to TRBD1. CDR3 length: 17 residues. Trimming at V came to 3 bases and at J to 4 bases, leaving 11 bases not matched to a gene. CDR1 and CDR2 from the germline V gene are KGHSH and LQKENI. CDR3 sequence (DNA): TGTGCCAGCTCACCCCAAGGACAGGGGGATCGGAGCACTGAAGCTTTCTTT. Protein product: CASSPQGQGDRSTEAFF.